This T cell receptor (beta chain) was identified during a study of Ad26.COV2.S vaccination and SARS-CoV-2 variants. Study background: Sample donor was a member of the COV1001 Ad26.COV2.S trial arm. Intramuscular Ad26.COV2.S doses were given once or twice, 56 days apart. Findings and limits, study-wide: Post-vaccination breadth of spike-specific CD8+ and CD4+ T cell responses was reportedly substantial. Analytic work on TCR breadth and depth might have understated the full extent of total T cell responses.

Trimming cost V 6 bases and J 6 bases, with 17 bases left between them. CDR3 length: 14 residues. Germline loops: CDR1 MNHEY, CDR2 SMNVEV (reference sequence). Method: immunoSEQ multiplex PCR; TCRdb's copy keeps in-frame clones and lacks some. Of 300,000 to 400,000 clones in the sample, around four fifths are singletons; the top ten hold 2% to 2.5%. Concerning this clone: The antigen is undetermined.

Sample treatment: around 19 received Ad26.COV2.S at low or high dose, single or two shots; five or six received placebo; per-sample allocation not given. After the first vaccine or placebo injection, samples were drawn on day 63. The chain combines TRBV27 with TRBJ2-5; a weak D match, TRBD2 (5 bases). This receptor was identified in a person between 18 and 60 years old who received the Ad26.COV2.S COVID-19 vaccine or a placebo. The specimen comprised peripheral blood, sampled in a trial of Ad26.COV2.S vaccine versus placebo. The CDR3 region is CASRPETSEKTQYF. DNA of the CDR3: TGTGCCAGCAGACCTGAAACTAGTGAAAAGACCCAGTACTTC.